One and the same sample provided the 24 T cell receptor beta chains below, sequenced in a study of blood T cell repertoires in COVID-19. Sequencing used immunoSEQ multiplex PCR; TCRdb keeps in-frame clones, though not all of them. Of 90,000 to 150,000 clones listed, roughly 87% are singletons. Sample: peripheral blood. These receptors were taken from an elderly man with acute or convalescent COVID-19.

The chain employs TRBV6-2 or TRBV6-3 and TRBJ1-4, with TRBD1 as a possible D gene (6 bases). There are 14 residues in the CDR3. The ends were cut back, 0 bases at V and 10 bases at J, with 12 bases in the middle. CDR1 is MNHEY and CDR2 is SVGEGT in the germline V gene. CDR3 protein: CASSYSGGGGKLFF. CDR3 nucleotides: TGTGCCAGCAGTTACTCGGGAGGGGGTGGAAAACTGTTTTTT.

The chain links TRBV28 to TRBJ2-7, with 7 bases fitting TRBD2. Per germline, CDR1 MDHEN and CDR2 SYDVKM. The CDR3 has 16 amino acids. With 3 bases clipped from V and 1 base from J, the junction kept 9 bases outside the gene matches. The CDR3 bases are TGTGCCAGCAGTTTCCCCCAGCGGGACGGTTCCTACGAGCAGTACTTC. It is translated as CASSFPQRDGSYEQYF.

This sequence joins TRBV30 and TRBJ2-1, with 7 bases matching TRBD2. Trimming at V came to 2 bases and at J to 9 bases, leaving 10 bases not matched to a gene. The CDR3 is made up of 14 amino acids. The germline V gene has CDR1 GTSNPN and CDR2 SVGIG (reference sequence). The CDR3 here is CAWSQSGTRSEQFF. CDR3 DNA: TGTGCCTGGAGTCAAAGCGGGACTCGGAGTGAGCAGTTCTTC.

CDR3: CASSFQTDTEAFF. The CDR3 DNA sequence: TGTGCCAGCAGCTTCCAGACAGACACTGAAGCTTTCTTT. This chain uses TRBV11-1 with TRBJ1-1; TRBD1 might be the D (5 bases). CDR3 length: 13 residues. The germline CDR1 and CDR2 sequences are SGHAT and FQDESV (reference sequence). The ends were cut back, 3 bases at V and 3 bases at J, with 8 bases in the middle.

This CDR3 reads CASSQPYRTGDNEQFF. The DNA for the CDR3 is TGTGCCAGCAGCCAACCATATCGGACAGGCGACAATGAGCAGTTCTTC. The chain joins TRBV4-2 to TRBJ2-1; TRBD1 matches at 7 bases. The CDR3 is 16 amino acids. The junction had 9 bases not matched to a gene; V was cut back by 2 bases and J by 5 bases. Germline V CDR1 and CDR2: LGHNA, YNFKEQ.

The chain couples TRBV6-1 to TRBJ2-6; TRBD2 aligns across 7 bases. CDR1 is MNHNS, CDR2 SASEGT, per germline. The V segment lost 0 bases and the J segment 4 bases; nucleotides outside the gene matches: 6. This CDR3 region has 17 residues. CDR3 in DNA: TGTGCCAGCAGTGAAGCGATGGGAGGGCTCGGGGCCAACGTCCTGACTTTC. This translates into CASSEAMGGLGANVLTF.

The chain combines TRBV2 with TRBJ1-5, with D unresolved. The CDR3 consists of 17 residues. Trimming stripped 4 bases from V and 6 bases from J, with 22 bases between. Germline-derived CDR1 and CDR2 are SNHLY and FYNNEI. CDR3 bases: TGTGCCAGCAGTGGATGGGCTCAAGCCAGAAAAAGTCAGCCCCAGCATTTT. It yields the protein CASSGWAQARKSQPQHF.

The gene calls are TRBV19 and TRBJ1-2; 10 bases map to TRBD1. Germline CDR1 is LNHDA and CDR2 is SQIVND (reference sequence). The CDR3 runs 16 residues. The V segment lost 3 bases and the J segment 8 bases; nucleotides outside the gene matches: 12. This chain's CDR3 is CASSIPSGQGSRGYTF. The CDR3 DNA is TGTGCCAGTAGTATTCCGTCGGGACAGGGGAGTAGGGGCTACACCTTC.

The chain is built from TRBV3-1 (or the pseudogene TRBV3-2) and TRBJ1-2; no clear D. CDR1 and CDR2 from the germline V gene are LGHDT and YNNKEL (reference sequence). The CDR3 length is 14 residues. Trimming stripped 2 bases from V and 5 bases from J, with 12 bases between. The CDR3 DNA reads TGTGCCAGCAGCCAATTTTTCTCGGGGTATGGCTACACCTTC. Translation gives CASSQFFSGYGYTF.

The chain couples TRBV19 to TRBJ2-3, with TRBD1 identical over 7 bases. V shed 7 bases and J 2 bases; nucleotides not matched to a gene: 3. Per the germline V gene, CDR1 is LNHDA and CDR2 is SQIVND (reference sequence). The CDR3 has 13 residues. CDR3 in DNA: TGTGCCAGTAAAGACAGGGCCACAGATACGCAGTATTTT. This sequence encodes CASKDRATDTQYF.

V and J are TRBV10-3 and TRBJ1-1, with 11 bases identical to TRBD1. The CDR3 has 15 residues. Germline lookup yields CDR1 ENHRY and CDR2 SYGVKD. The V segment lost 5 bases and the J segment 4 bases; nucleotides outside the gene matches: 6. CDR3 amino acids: CAISRTGGDGTEAFF. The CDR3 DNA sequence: TGTGCCATCAGTCGGACAGGGGGCGACGGCACTGAAGCTTTCTTT.

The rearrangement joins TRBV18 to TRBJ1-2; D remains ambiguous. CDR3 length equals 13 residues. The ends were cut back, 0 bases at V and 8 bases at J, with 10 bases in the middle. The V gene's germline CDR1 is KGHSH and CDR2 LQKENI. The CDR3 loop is CASSPPERGGYTF. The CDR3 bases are TGTGCCAGCTCACCACCAGAACGAGGAGGCTACACCTTC.

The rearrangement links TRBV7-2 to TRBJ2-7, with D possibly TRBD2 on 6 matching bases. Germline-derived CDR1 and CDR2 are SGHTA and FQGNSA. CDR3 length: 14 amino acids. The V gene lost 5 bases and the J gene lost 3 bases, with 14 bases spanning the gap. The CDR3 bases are TGTGCCAGCAGCAAGCCGGGAGACCTCTACGAGCAGTACTTC. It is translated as CASSKPGDLYEQYF.

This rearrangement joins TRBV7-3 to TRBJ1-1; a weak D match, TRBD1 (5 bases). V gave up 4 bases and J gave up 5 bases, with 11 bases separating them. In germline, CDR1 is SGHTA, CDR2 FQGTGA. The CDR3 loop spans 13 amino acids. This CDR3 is CASSSSGWTEAFF. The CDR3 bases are TGTGCCAGCAGCTCTTCAGGGTGGACTGAAGCTTTCTTT.

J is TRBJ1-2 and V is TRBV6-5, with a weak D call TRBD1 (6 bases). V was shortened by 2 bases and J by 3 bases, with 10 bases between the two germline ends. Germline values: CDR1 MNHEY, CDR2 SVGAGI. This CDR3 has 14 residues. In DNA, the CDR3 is TGTGCCAGCAGTTACAGGACAGTAGACTATGGCTACACCTTC. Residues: CASSYRTVDYGYTF.

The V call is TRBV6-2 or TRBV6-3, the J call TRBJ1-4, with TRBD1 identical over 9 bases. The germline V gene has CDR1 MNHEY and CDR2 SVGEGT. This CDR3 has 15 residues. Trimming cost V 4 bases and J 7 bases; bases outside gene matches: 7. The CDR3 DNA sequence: TGTGCCAGCAGTTCGGGACAGGGTGGATCTGAAAAACTGTTTTTT. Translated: CASSSGQGGSEKLFF.

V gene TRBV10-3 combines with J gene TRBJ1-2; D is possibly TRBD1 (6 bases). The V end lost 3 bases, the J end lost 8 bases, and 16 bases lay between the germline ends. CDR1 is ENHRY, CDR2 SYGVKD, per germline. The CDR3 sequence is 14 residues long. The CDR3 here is CAISDHTGSRGYTF. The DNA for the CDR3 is TGTGCCATCAGTGATCATACAGGGAGTCGAGGCTACACCTTC.

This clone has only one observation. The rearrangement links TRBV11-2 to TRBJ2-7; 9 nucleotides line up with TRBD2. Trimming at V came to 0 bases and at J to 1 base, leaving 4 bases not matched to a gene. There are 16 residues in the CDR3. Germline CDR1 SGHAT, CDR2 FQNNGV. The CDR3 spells CASSLEGLAGSYEQYF. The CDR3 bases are TGTGCCAGCAGCTTAGAGGGGCTAGCGGGGTCCTACGAGCAGTACTTC. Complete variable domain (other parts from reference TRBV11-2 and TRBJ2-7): EAGVAQSPRYKIIEKRQSVAFWCNPISGHATLYWYQQILGQGPKLLIQFQNNGVVDDSQLPKDRFSAERLKGVDSTLKIQPAKLEDSAVYLCASSLEGLAGSYEQYFGPGTRLTVT.

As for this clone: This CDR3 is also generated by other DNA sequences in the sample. The CDR3 DNA reads TGTGCCAGCAGCTTGGCAGGTGGTACCGGGGAGCTGTTTTTT. Amino acid sequence: CASSLAGGTGELFF. This chain joins TRBV5-4 and TRBJ2-2; no clear D. The germline V and J ends were trimmed by 0 bases and 5 bases, with 8 bases remaining between them. CDR1 is SGHNT, CDR2 YYREEE, per germline (reference sequence). The CDR3 has 14 residues.

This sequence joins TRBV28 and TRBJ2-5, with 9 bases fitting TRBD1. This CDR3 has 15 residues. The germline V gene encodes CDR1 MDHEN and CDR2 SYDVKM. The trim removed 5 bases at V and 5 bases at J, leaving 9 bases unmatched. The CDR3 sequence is CASSAHRGQRETQYF. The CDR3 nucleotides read TGTGCCAGCAGTGCCCACAGGGGGCAGAGGGAGACCCAGTACTTC.

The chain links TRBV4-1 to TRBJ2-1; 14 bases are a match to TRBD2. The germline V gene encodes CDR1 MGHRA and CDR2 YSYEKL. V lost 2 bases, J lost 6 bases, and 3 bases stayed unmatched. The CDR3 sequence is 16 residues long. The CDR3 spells CASSQIGLAGGNEQFF. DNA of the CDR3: TGCGCCAGCAGCCAAATCGGACTAGCGGGAGGCAATGAGCAGTTCTTC.

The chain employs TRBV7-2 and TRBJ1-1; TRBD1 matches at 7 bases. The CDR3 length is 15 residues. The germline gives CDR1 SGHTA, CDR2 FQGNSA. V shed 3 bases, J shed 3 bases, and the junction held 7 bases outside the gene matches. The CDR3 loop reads CASSFRGGFDTEAFF. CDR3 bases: TGTGCCAGCAGCTTCCGAGGGGGCTTTGACACTGAAGCTTTCTTT.

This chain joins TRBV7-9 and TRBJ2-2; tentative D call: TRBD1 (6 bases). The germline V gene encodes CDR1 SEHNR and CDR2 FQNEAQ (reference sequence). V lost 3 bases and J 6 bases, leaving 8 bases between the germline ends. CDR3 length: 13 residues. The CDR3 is CASSLDRAGELFF. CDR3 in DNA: TGTGCCAGCAGCTTGGACAGAGCCGGGGAGCTGTTTTTT. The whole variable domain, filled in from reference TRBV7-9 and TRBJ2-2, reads DTGVSQNPRHKITKRGQNVTFRCDPISEHNRLYWYRQTLGQGPEFLTYFQNEAQLEKSRLLSDRFSAERPKGSFSTLEIQRTEQGDSAMYLCASSLDRAGELFFGEGSRLTVL.

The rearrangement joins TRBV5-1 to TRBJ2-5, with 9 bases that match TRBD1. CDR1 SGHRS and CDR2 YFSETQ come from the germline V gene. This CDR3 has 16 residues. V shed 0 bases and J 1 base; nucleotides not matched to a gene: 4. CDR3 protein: CASSLEGQGFQETQYF. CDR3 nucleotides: TGCGCCAGCAGCTTGGAGGGACAGGGTTTCCAAGAGACCCAGTACTTC. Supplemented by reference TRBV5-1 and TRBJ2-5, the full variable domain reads KAGVTQTPRYLIKTRGQQVTLSCSPISGHRSVSWYQQTPGQGLQFLFEYFSETQRNKGNFPGRFSGRQFSNSRSEMNVSTLELGDSALYLCASSLEGQGFQETQYFGPGTRLLVL.